Detailed here is one T cell receptor (beta chain). No antigen is known for it. CDR3 size: 15 residues. The V gene's germline CDR1 is MNHEY and CDR2 SVGAGI. V lost 6 bases, J lost 8 bases, and 13 bases stayed unmatched. This specimen comes from a study of cytomegalovirus exposure and HLA in healthy donors. General study results and limits: A prior analysis recorded that most TCR beta V segments were productive about 90% or about 30% of the time. An analysis that was carried out later associated 15,000 to 20,000 TCR beta sequences with HLA alleles at 0.05 false discovery rate. Sequencing depth roughly uniform across donors was assumed in presence/absence analyses.

60 Vbeta and 13 Jbeta primers were used in PCR. Per the original data handling: Per a later analysis, the number of unique TCR beta chains was some 82 million, of which some 9.9 million were shared. Clones were read by immunoSEQ multiplex PCR, and TCRdb kept only the in-frame ones, dropping some. The DNA gave D and trimming, while V, J and clone size come from that table. The profile covers about 150,000 clones, with 75% to 85% appearing a single time and under 7.5% taken by the ten largest. V usage is TRBV6-5 and J usage is TRBJ1-2; TRBD1 matches at 9 bases. This clonotype originated in a man between 50 and 59 years old in good health and CMV-seropositive. Sample: PBMCs. The CDR3 region has the DNA TGTGCCAGCAGACCCGAGACAGGGGGGTCGTCAGGCTACACCTTC. Protein product: CASRPETGGSSGYTF.